The 29 T cell receptor beta chains below come from one sample, sequenced in a study of blood T cell repertoires in COVID-19. Profiled with immunoSEQ multiplex PCR; TCRdb holds only in-frame clones, not every one. Among about 170,000 clones listed, almost 85% were seen once. Sequencing was performed on peripheral blood. These receptors all come from a man aged 40-50 years who had recovered from COVID-19.

Regarding this clone: At the DNA level, this CDR3 is encoded by other sequences in the same sample as well. The chain carries TRBV28 and TRBJ2-2; maybe TRBD2 (6 bases). V gave up 3 bases and J gave up 2 bases, with 7 bases separating them. The CDR3 length is 14 residues. CDR1 is MDHEN and CDR2 is SYDVKM in the germline V gene. The CDR3 reads CASSLGGNTGELFF. The CDR3 DNA reads as TGTGCCAGCAGTTTGGGGGGAAACACCGGGGAGCTGTTTTTT.

Turning to this clone: Likely a read error: the CDR3 ends without its conserved phenylalanine or tryptophan. No DNA is shown, since the ends of the CDR3 on it are uncertain; the CDR3 is the one TCRdb lists. V is TRBV2 and J is TRBJ2-7; TRBD2, as called in the table, went unchecked against the DNA. Termini included, the CDR3 measures 12 amino acids. Germline CDR1 and CDR2: SNHLY and FYNNEI. The CDR3 sequence is CASSVDRLLAGD.

This clone was detected once. In nucleotides, the CDR3 is TGTGCCAATTACCGGGACAGGGATGACAATGAGCAGTTCTTC. Its translation: CANYRDRDDNEQFF. V and J are TRBV5-4 and TRBJ2-1; 9 positions match TRBD1. This CDR3 spans 14 amino acids. With V trimmed by 9 bases and J by 5 bases, 9 bases remained unmatched. Germline V CDR1 and CDR2: SGHNT, YYREEE (reference sequence).

This clone was seen once. V gene TRBV6-1 combines with J gene TRBJ2-4; 9 bases line up with TRBD2. J was trimmed by 8 bases and V by 0 bases; bases with no gene match: 2. The CDR3 spans 14 residues. CDR1 and CDR2 (germline): MNHNS, SASEGT. The CDR3 here is CASSEAAGGDIQYF. In DNA form, the CDR3 reads TGTGCCAGCAGTGAAGCTGCGGGAGGGGACATTCAGTACTTC.

This rearrangement joins TRBV28 to TRBJ2-3, with 11 bases matching TRBD2. CDR3 length: 21 residues. Germline values: CDR1 MDHEN, CDR2 SYDVKM. The J segment lost 3 bases and the V segment lost 3 bases, leaving 20 bases of the junction unmatched. The CDR3 is CASSFEGISLSGRAGTDTQYF. CDR3 in DNA: TGTGCCAGCAGTTTCGAGGGAATATCCCTTAGCGGGAGGGCCGGTACAGATACGCAGTATTTT.

The chain employs TRBV7-2 and TRBJ2-2; TRBD2 matches at 7 bases. Germline lookup yields CDR1 SGHTA and CDR2 FQGNSA. CDR3 length: 17 residues. V was clipped by 4 bases and J by 4 bases; unmatched bases: 12. CDR3 amino acids: CASSSSRLAAITGELFF. DNA for the CDR3: TGTGCCAGCAGCTCGAGTCGTCTAGCGGCTATCACCGGGGAGCTGTTTTTT.

This clone was counted only a few times. The chain couples TRBV12-5 to TRBJ2-2, with D possibly being TRBD2 (5 bases). CDR3 length: 13 residues. From germline, CDR1 is LGHNT and CDR2 FRNRAP. V was shortened by 0 bases and J by 8 bases, with 7 bases between the two germline ends. The CDR3 is CASGLVLGGELFF. For the CDR3, the DNA is TGTGCTAGTGGTTTGGTACTAGGAGGGGAGCTGTTTTTT.

The chain uses TRBV6-5 and TRBJ2-2; tentatively, D is TRBD2 (6 bases). From germline, CDR1 is MNHEY and CDR2 SVGAGI. V lost 7 bases and J 5 bases, leaving 11 bases between the germline ends. This CDR3 comprises 13 residues. CDR3 sequence reads: CASNPRGTGELFF. CDR3 nucleotide sequence: TGTGCCAGCAATCCCCGGGGGACCGGGGAGCTGTTTTTT.

This clone was observed a few times. Other nucleotide sequences from this sample produce the same CDR3. The genes are TRBV10-1 and TRBJ2-7; D is unresolved. The CDR3 has 13 amino acids. Trimming left V 4 bases short and J 3 bases short, with 10 bases between. Germline V gives CDR1 WNHNN, CDR2 SYGVQD (reference sequence). The CDR3 reads CASSGYTHYEQYF. The CDR3 DNA follows: TGCGCCAGCAGTGGTTACACCCACTACGAGCAGTACTTC.

V usage is TRBV4-2 and J usage is TRBJ2-5, with D maybe TRBD1 (5 bases). The germline V and J ends were trimmed by 1 base and 0 bases, with 9 bases remaining between them. This CDR3 is 15 amino acids long. Germline CDR1 and CDR2: LGHNA and YNFKEQ. The CDR3 region is CASSQAADNQETQYF. The CDR3 coding sequence is TGTGCCAGCAGCCAAGCGGCGGACAACCAAGAGACCCAGTACTTC.

This clone was counted between two and nine times. The V and J genes are TRBV6-1 and TRBJ2-1; 8 nucleotides agree with TRBD2. Germline V gives CDR1 MNHNS, CDR2 SASEGT. The CDR3 length is 17 residues. The ends lost 2 bases at V and 4 bases at J; junction bases unmatched: 10. The CDR3 spells CASSEQGLSGVYNEQFF. As DNA, the CDR3 is TGTGCCAGCAGTGAACAAGGGCTTAGCGGGGTATACAATGAGCAGTTCTTC.

The gene calls are TRBV19 and TRBJ1-2; a weak D match, TRBD1 (6 bases). This CDR3 is built from 13 residues. V lost 6 bases, J lost 5 bases, and 13 bases lay in between. Per germline, CDR1 LNHDA and CDR2 SQIVND (reference sequence). The CDR3 reads CASSTGGLYGYTF. The CDR3 DNA is TGTGCCAGTAGCACGGGGGGCTTATATGGCTACACCTTC.

The chain recombines TRBV5-1 with TRBJ2-3; no clear D. The CDR3 contains 12 residues. The germline V gene encodes CDR1 SGHRS and CDR2 YFSETQ. V shed 3 bases and J shed 0 bases, with 2 bases lying between them. As DNA, the CDR3 is TGCGCCAGCAGCTCGAGCACAGATACGCAGTATTTT. Protein product: CASSSSTDTQYF.

The V and J genes are TRBV13 and TRBJ2-6, with D possibly being TRBD1 (5 bases). Germline CDR1 PRHDT, CDR2 FYEKMQ (reference sequence). Trimming removed 4 bases from V and 0 bases from J, with 13 bases in between. This CDR3 is built from 17 residues. For the CDR3, the DNA is TGTGCCAGCAGCTCGCACAGGCTTAGCTCTGGGGCCAACGTCCTGACTTTC. It encodes CASSSHRLSSGANVLTF.

This chain uses TRBV6-5 with TRBJ2-4; 7 nucleotides align to TRBD2. The ends lost 2 bases at V and 0 bases at J; junction bases unmatched: 4. This CDR3 contains 16 residues. Germline V gives CDR1 MNHEY, CDR2 SVGAGI. The CDR3 DNA reads TGTGCCAGCAGTTACGGCGGGAGCACAGCCAAAAACATTCAGTACTTC. Protein sequence: CASSYGGSTAKNIQYF.

This rearrangement joins TRBV5-1 to TRBJ2-1; no reliable D call. V was pared by 2 bases and J by 1 base, with 7 bases between. This CDR3 is 14 amino acids long. Looked up from germline, CDR1 is SGHRS and CDR2 is YFSETQ. This CDR3 reads CASSFTDSYNEQFF. For the CDR3, the DNA is TGCGCCAGCAGCTTCACAGATTCCTACAATGAGCAGTTCTTC.

The chain is built from TRBV27 and TRBJ2-7, with a tentative D call TRBD2 (5 bases). V was trimmed by 7 bases and J by 5 bases, leaving 12 bases between them. From germline, CDR1 is MNHEY and CDR2 SMNVEV (reference sequence). The CDR3 covers 12 residues. CDR3 in amino acids: CASMEVGHEQYF. CDR3 DNA sequence: TGTGCCAGCATGGAGGTTGGCCACGAGCAGTACTTC.

This chain connects TRBV7-6 to TRBJ2-7; D is undetermined. CDR1 and CDR2 (germline): SGHVS, FNYEAQ. V dropped 5 bases and J dropped 2 bases, with 10 bases sitting between them. There are 13 residues in the CDR3. The CDR3 region has the DNA TGTGCCAGCAGCCCTTCGGGTCCCTACGAGCAGTACTTC. Its protein is CASSPSGPYEQYF.

The chain links TRBV20-1 to TRBJ2-7; D is ambiguous. The CDR3 is 11 residues long. CDR1 is DFQATT, CDR2 SNEGSKA, per germline (reference sequence). Trimming pared 6 bases from V and 4 bases from J, leaving 10 bases between. DNA of the CDR3: TGCAGTGCCCGTTTAATGTACGAGCAGTACTTC. It encodes CSARLMYEQYF.

CDR3 protein: CSVEGGAVTEAFF. The CDR3 DNA is TGCAGCGTTGAGGGTGGGGCTGTCACTGAAGCTTTCTTT. The genes are TRBV29-1 and TRBJ1-1; a possible D gene is TRBD1 (5 bases). V lost 3 bases and J 4 bases, leaving 12 bases between the germline ends. The germline CDR1 and CDR2 sequences are SQVTM and ANQGSEA. The CDR3 consists of 13 residues.

V and J are TRBV19 and TRBJ1-2; D is possibly TRBD1 (6 bases). V was pared by 5 bases and J by 5 bases, with 15 bases between. Per germline, CDR1 LNHDA and CDR2 SQIVND (reference sequence). CDR3 length: 14 residues. The CDR3 sequence is CASSLAGTIYGYTF. The CDR3 DNA is TGTGCCAGTAGTCTCGCCGGGACAATATATGGCTACACCTTC.

The rearrangement uses TRBV23-1 and TRBJ2-5, with 10 bases lining up with TRBD1. TRBV23-1 qualifies as an ORF whose function is uncertain. V lost 5 bases and J lost 5; bases outside the gene matches: 8. This CDR3 spans 15 amino acids. CDR3 sequence (DNA): TGCGCCAGCAGTAGACAGGGGGCGCTGCGTGAGACCCAGTACTTC. This gives the protein CASSRQGALRETQYF.

In this sample, this clone turned up a few times. The chain has TRBV28 and TRBJ2-3; 15 bases fit TRBD2. Losses at the gene ends were 6 bases for V and 1 base for J; bases not matched to a gene: 11. Germline CDR1 and CDR2: MDHEN and SYDVKM. This CDR3 is built from 19 residues. This chain's CDR3 is CASSKGGLAGGRGTDTQYF. In nucleotides, the CDR3 is TGTGCCAGCAGCAAGGGGGGACTAGCGGGAGGTCGGGGCACAGATACGCAGTATTTT.

This clone has just a few counts. V gene TRBV5-4 combines with J gene TRBJ1-6, with TRBD1 matching over 9 bases. V lost 4 bases and J lost 6; bases outside the gene matches: 5. This CDR3 contains 15 residues. CDR1 is SGHNT and CDR2 is YYREEE in the germline V gene (reference sequence). CDR3 residues: CASSGDRATNSPLHF. The CDR3 bases are TGTGCCAGCAGCGGGGACAGGGCGACTAATTCACCCCTCCACTTT. Together with reference TRBV5-4 and TRBJ1-6, the CDR3 gives the full variable domain: ETGVTQSPTHLIKTRGQQVTLRCSSQSGHNTVSWYQQALGQGPQFIFQYYREEENGRGNFPPRFSGLQFPNYSSELNVNALELDDSALYLCASSGDRATNSPLHFGNGTRLTVT.

The V call is TRBV28, the J call TRBJ1-5, with 7 bases that match TRBD1. This CDR3 has 12 amino acids. The junction had 5 bases not matched to a gene; V was cut back by 11 bases and J by 4 bases. The germline CDR1 and CDR2 sequences are MDHEN and SYDVKM. The CDR3 spells CAGSTGNQPQHF. CDR3 sequence (DNA): TGTGCCGGATCGACAGGGAATCAGCCCCAGCATTTT.

The gene calls are TRBV9 and TRBJ1-4; 7 bases agree with TRBD1. Germline values: CDR1 SGDLS, CDR2 YYNGEE. This CDR3 comprises 15 residues. With V trimmed by 4 bases and J by 2 bases, 5 bases remained unmatched. The CDR3: CASSLYRGTNEKLFF. CDR3 coding DNA: TGTGCCAGCAGCTTATACAGGGGTACTAATGAAAAACTGTTTTTT.

The chain has TRBV5-6 and TRBJ1-2; TRBD1 aligns across 7 bases. Per germline, CDR1 SGHDT and CDR2 YYEEEE. This CDR3 comprises 14 residues. With V trimmed by 1 base and J by 4 bases, 4 bases remained unmatched. CDR3 nucleotide sequence: TGTGCCAGCAGCTTGTTACAGGGGCTCTATGGCTACACCTTC. Its protein is CASSLLQGLYGYTF.

V usage is TRBV4-2 and J usage is TRBJ1-2, with TRBD1 matching over 8 bases. Germline V lookup: CDR1 LGHNA, CDR2 YNFKEQ. The CDR3 extends over 14 amino acids. Trimming removed 2 bases from V and 3 bases from J; junction bases left unmatched: 2. The CDR3 region is CASSQQGADYGYTF. CDR3 in DNA: TGTGCCAGCAGCCAACAGGGGGCAGACTATGGCTACACCTTC.

The genes are TRBV10-3 and TRBJ2-7, with 10 bases that match TRBD1. This CDR3 has 14 residues. The junction had 6 bases not matched to a gene; V was cut back by 6 bases and J by 4 bases. Germline CDR1 ENHRY, CDR2 SYGVKD. The CDR3 protein is CAIRPGTGAYEQYF. DNA for the CDR3: TGTGCCATCAGGCCCGGGACAGGGGCTTACGAGCAGTACTTC.